The TCR beta chain under discussion was sequenced for a study of cytomegalovirus exposure and HLA in healthy donors. Trimming at V came to 5 bases and at J to 12 bases, leaving 19 bases not matched to a gene. There are 16 residues in the CDR3. Germline V gene lookup returns CDR1 SGHTA and CDR2 FQGNSA. Both 60 Vbeta primers and 13 Jbeta primers went into the PCR. Here immunoSEQ multiplex PCR was the method, and the copy in TCRdb shows in-frame clones only, minus some. The sample carries about 94,000 clones, about 75% recorded once. The sequencing input was PBMCs. The origin of this receptor is a man aged 35 to 55 in good health and CMV-seropositive. The rearrangement joins TRBV7-2 to TRBJ1-2, with 9 positions matching TRBD1. This CDR3 reads CASSLDGTGSVSGHTF. In DNA form, the CDR3 reads TGTGCCAGCAGCCTAGATGGGACAGGGAGTGTAAGCGGCCACACCTTC.